One sample yielded the 13 T cell receptor beta chains listed below, sequenced in a study of response to subunit inactivated influenza vaccine. Each CDR3 protein is one row after TCRdb ran MiXCR on the RT-PCR reads. The sample yields roughly 500,000 distinct CDR3 sequences, under 30% seen once. The same data also contributed to another study, on T cells expressing NK-cell markers. That paper notes: Scientists made TCR beta cDNA using 5'RACE template switching with UMIs.

The specimen was CD4+ T cells sorted from PBMCs, collected about 13 days after vaccination. Receptor source: a man aged 50 to 59 who received an inactivated influenza vaccine.

This clonotype was detected a few times. The chain recombines TRBV29-1 with TRBJ1-1, with D hard to call. The CDR3 consists of 10 residues. Trimming cost V 7 bases and J 5 bases, with 8 bases left between them. Germline CDR1 reads SQVTM; CDR2 reads ANQGSEA. The CDR3 region is CSAQETEAFF. The CDR3 DNA reads as TGCAGCGCTCAAGAGACTGAAGCTTTCTTT.

A few counts support this clonotype. The CDR3 is CASNSGGPPHPYNEQFF. The CDR3 DNA follows: TGCGCCAGCAATAGCGGGGGGCCCCCCCACCCCTACAATGAGCAGTTCTTC. The chain carries TRBV10-2 and TRBJ2-1, with 10 bases lining up with TRBD2. CDR3 length equals 17 residues. Looked up from germline, CDR1 is WSHSY and CDR2 is SAAADI. V shed 7 bases, J shed 2 bases, and the junction held 11 bases outside the gene matches.

The table lists this clonotype with a few counts. J is TRBJ2-2 and V is TRBV3-1; a possible D gene is TRBD2 (6 bases). The CDR3 is made up of 14 amino acids. Germline V gives CDR1 LGHDT, CDR2 YNNKEL (reference sequence). Trimming left V 3 bases short and J 4 bases short, with 9 bases between. CDR3 nucleotide sequence: TGTGCCAGCAGCCAGCACGGGGGCACCGGGGAGCTGTTTTTT. This gives the protein CASSQHGGTGELFF. Looking up the rest from reference TRBV3-1 and TRBJ2-2 gives the full variable domain: DTAVSQTPKYLVTQMGNDKSIKCEQNLGHDTMYWYKQDSKKFLKIMFSYNNKELIINETVPNRFSPKSPDKAHLNLHINSLELGDSAVYFCASSQHGGTGELFFGEGSRLTVL.

The J gene is TRBJ2-7, the V gene TRBV7-9, with a weak D call TRBD2 (6 bases). This CDR3 spans 15 amino acids. Trimming shortened V by 5 bases and J by 3 bases, and 17 bases separated the two germline ends. Looked up from germline, CDR1 is SEHNR and CDR2 is FQNEAQ (reference sequence). As DNA, the CDR3 is TGTGCCAGCAGCCCACCGGGACTCGGGTTCTACGAGCAGTACTTC. It specifies CASSPPGLGFYEQYF.

This chain connects TRBV20-1 to TRBJ2-1, with 9 bases identical to TRBD2. This CDR3 is 15 amino acids long. V shed 2 bases and J 4 bases; nucleotides not matched to a gene: 6. Germline lookup yields CDR1 DFQATT and CDR2 SNEGSKA (reference sequence). The CDR3, as DNA: TGCAGTGCTAGAATCTGGCGGGGGGGTTACAATGAGCAGTTCTTC. It specifies CSARIWRGGYNEQFF.

The chain carries TRBV11-2 and TRBJ2-7; the match to TRBD2 covers 12 bases. Germline CDR1 SGHAT, CDR2 FQNNGV. This CDR3 has 16 amino acids. With 5 bases clipped from V and 2 bases from J, the junction kept 7 bases outside the gene matches. The CDR3 sequence is CASSPRGLAGTYEQYF. In nucleotides, the CDR3 is TGTGCCAGCAGCCCTAGAGGACTAGCGGGAACCTACGAGCAGTACTTC.

Written as DNA, the CDR3 is TGTGCCAGCAGCTTACTTATCACGAACACCGGGGAGCTGTTTTTT. Encoded protein: CASSLLITNTGELFF. The rearrangement uses TRBV7-6 and TRBJ2-2, with no clear D. Looked up from germline, CDR1 is SGHVS and CDR2 is FNYEAQ. Trimming pared 2 bases from V and 0 bases from J, leaving 7 bases between. The CDR3 spans 15 residues.

This sequence joins TRBV6-2 or TRBV6-3 and TRBJ2-1; 12 positions agree with TRBD2. V lost 2 bases to trimming and J lost 6 bases; unmatched junction nucleotides: 20. The CDR3 is 21 amino acids. From germline, CDR1 is MNHEY and CDR2 SVGEGT. In DNA form, the CDR3 reads TGTGCCAGCAGTTACCCCTCCTTTTCTCGACTAGCGGGAGATACACCCAATGAGCAGTTCTTC. Protein: CASSYPSFSRLAGDTPNEQFF.

This chain joins TRBV6-2 or TRBV6-3 and TRBJ2-7; TRBD2 aligns across 13 bases. Trimming at V came to 7 bases and at J to 2 bases, leaving 17 bases not matched to a gene. The CDR3 loop spans 19 amino acids. Germline lookup yields CDR1 MNHEY and CDR2 SVGEGT. This CDR3 is CASMPIPGTSGTRAYEQYF. The CDR3 DNA reads as TGTGCCAGCATGCCAATTCCCGGGACTAGCGGGACCCGCGCCTACGAGCAGTACTTC.

This clonotype was seen more than once but under ten times. V usage is TRBV27 and J usage is TRBJ2-7; D gene unclear. The CDR3 extends over 15 amino acids. Germline assignment: CDR1 MNHEY and CDR2 SMNVEV (reference sequence). Between the trimmed V and J ends, which lost 4 bases and 2 bases, there was a span of 15 bases. DNA of the CDR3: TGTGCCAGCAGTTCCCTCTCAGAATTTGCCTACGAGCAGTACTTC. This translates into CASSSLSEFAYEQYF.

The V call is TRBV3-1, the J call TRBJ1-1, with D uncertain. Germline V gene data show CDR1 as LGHDT and CDR2 as YNNKEL (reference sequence). The CDR3 extends over 16 amino acids. Trimming removed 1 base at V and 0 bases at J, with 12 bases between. DNA of the CDR3: TGTGCCAGCAGCCAAGGTCTTTCAGGCATGAACACTGAAGCTTTCTTT. It codes for CASSQGLSGMNTEAFF.

This clonotype was seen only a few times. The rearrangement uses TRBV6-1 and TRBJ1-1, with D unclear. The CDR3 extends over 13 amino acids. V shed 7 bases and J shed 3 bases, with 12 bases lying between them. The V gene's germline CDR1 is MNHNS and CDR2 SASEGT. The CDR3 sequence: CASKPPWYTEAFF. CDR3 in DNA: TGTGCCAGCAAGCCCCCCTGGTACACTGAAGCTTTCTTT.

The sample holds a few counts of this clonotype. The genes are TRBV7-9 and TRBJ2-7; no clear D gene. V lost 2 bases and J 4 bases, leaving 12 bases between the germline ends. Germline V gives CDR1 SEHNR, CDR2 FQNEAQ (reference sequence). The CDR3 consists of 14 residues. The CDR3 DNA reads as TGTGCCAGCAGCTTACCCTCAGAAGGGTACGAGCAGTACTTC. Its protein product is CASSLPSEGYEQYF.